This T cell receptor (beta chain) was obtained from a study of blood T cell repertoires in COVID-19. Study in general: The cDNA or gDNA used as material had been derived from T cells, B-cell-depleted T cells, or PBMCs.

This clone showed up just a few times. Germline CDR1 LGHDT, CDR2 YNNKEL (reference sequence). Trimming took 1 base from V and 9 from J; bases not matched to a gene: 18. The CDR3 extends over 20 amino acids. Here immunoSEQ multiplex PCR was the method, and the copy in TCRdb shows in-frame clones only, minus some. The sample includes around 130,000 clones, roughly 90% seen only once; the top ten take roughly 18%. The gene calls are TRBV3-1 (or the pseudogene TRBV3-2) and TRBJ1-6; 10 bases are a match to TRBD1. The sample was peripheral blood. The sequence derives from a man between 45 and 60 years old with active or convalescent COVID-19. The CDR3 reads CASSQVFPHRTGGLFSPLHF. The CDR3 nucleotides read TGTGCCAGCAGCCAAGTATTCCCCCACCGGACAGGGGGTTTATTTTCACCCCTCCACTTT.